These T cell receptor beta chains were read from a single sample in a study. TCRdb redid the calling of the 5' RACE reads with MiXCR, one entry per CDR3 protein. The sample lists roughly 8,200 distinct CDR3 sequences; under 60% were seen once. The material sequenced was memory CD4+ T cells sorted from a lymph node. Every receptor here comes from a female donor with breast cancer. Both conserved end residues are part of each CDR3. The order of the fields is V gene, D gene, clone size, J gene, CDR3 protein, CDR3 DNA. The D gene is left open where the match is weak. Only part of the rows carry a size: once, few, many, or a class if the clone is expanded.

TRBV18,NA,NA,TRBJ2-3,CASSGGFTDTQYF,TGTGCCAGCTCAGGTGGATTTACAGATACGCAGTATTTT
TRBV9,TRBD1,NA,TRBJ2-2,CASSVYPGQGFGSGELFF,TGTGCCAGCAGCGTATATCCGGGACAGGGGTTCGGTTCCGGGGAGCTGTTTTTT
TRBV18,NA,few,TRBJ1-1,CASSPNNRDEAFF,TGTGCCAGCTCACCAAATAACAGGGATGAAGCTTTCTTT
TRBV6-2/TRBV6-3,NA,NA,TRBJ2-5,CASSKVRETLYF,TGTGCCAGCAGTAAGGTCCGCGAGACCCTGTACTTC
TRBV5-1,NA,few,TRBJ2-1,CASNVGQGYSEQFF,TGCGCCAGCAACGTGGGGCAGGGGTATAGTGAGCAGTTCTTC
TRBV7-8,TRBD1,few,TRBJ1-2,CASSLPTGGTYGYTF,TGTGCCAGCAGCCTCCCGACAGGGGGTACCTATGGCTACACCTTC
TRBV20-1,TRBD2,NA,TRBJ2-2,CSARLSGNFDGELFF,TGCAGTGCTAGATTAAGCGGGAATTTCGACGGGGAGCTGTTTTTT
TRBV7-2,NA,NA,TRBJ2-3,CASGSRDTQYF,TGTGCCAGCGGGAGCCGAGATACGCAGTATTTC
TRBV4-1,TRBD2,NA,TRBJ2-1,CASRKRGTSDHNEQFF,TGCGCCAGCCGTAAACGGGGGACTAGCGACCACAATGAGCAGTTCTTC
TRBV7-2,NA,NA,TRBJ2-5,CASRFPGQETQYF,TGTGCCAGCAGGTTTCCGGGGCAAGAGACCCAGTACTTC
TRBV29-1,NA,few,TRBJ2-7,CSAGQTKGYEQYF,TGCAGCGCCGGACAGACAAAAGGCTACGAGCAGTACTTC
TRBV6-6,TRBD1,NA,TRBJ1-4,CASSSLQGADEKLFF,TGTGCCAGCAGTTCCCTACAGGGGGCGGATGAAAAACTGTTTTTT
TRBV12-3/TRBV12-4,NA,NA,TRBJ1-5,CASSLGDNQPQHF,TGTGCCAGCAGTTTAGGGGACAATCAGCCCCAGCATTTT
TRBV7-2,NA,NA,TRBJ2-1,CASSPGTEQFF,TGTGCCAGCAGCCCGGGGACCGAGCAGTTCTTC
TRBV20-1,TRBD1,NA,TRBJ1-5,CSARRGQGGGPQHF,TGCAGTGCTAGAAGGGGACAGGGCGGTGGGCCCCAGCATTTT
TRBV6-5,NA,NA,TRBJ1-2,CASSYGGIDNYGYTF,TGTGCCAGCAGTTACGGAGGGATAGACAACTATGGCTACACCTTC
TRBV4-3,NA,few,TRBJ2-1,CASSQTLTSGSSYNEQFF,TGCGCCAGCAGCCAAACCCTCACCTCGGGAAGCTCCTACAATGAGCAGTTCTTC
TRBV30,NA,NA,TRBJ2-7,CAWTRSRAGEQYF,TGTGCCTGGACCCGGAGCAGGGCGGGCGAGCAGTACTTC
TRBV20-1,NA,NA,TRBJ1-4,CSADARGELFF,TGCAGTGCTGACGCGAGGGGGGAACTGTTTTTT
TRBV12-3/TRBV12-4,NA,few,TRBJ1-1,CASIRDWGGLNTEAFF,TGTGCCAGCATCAGAGATTGGGGGGGCTTGAACACTGAAGCTTTCTTT
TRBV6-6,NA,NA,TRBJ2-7,CASSYQLSTPYEQYF,TGTGCCAGCAGTTATCAGCTAAGTACCCCCTACGAGCAGTACTTC
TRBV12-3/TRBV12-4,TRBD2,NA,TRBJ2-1,CASRRTSGGSEQFF,TGTGCCAGCAGACGGACTAGCGGGGGGAGTGAGCAGTTCTTC
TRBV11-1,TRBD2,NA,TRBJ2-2,CASSLVLAGGTGELFF,TGTGCCAGCAGCTTAGTCCTAGCGGGGGGCACCGGGGAGCTGTTTTTT
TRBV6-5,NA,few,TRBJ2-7,CASRLGPGNEQYF,TGTGCCAGCAGACTTGGTCCGGGGAACGAGCAGTACTTC
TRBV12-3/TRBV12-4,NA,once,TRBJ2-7,CASRLGGDEQYF,TGTGCCAGCAGACTTGGTGGGGACGAGCAGTACTTC
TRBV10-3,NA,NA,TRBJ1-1,CAISDPGGKRGTEAFF,TGTGCCATCAGTGATCCGGGGGGTAAAAGGGGAACTGAAGCTTTCTTT
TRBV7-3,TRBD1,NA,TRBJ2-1,CASSLGGTGQFF,TGTGCCAGCAGCTTAGGGGGGACAGGACAGTTCTTC
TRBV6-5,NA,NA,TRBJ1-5,CASSREPGSNQPQHF,TGTGCCAGCAGCCGGGAGCCTGGGAGCAATCAGCCCCAGCATTTT
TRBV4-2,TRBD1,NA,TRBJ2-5,CASSQTGGGETQCF,TGTGCCAGCAGCCAAACAGGGGGTGGGGAGACCCAGTGCTTC
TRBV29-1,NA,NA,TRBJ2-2,CSVEDIEYTGELFF,TGCAGCGTTGAAGATATTGAATACACCGGGGAGCTGTTTTTT
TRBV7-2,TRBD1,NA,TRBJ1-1,CASSRTGTENTEAFF,TGTGCCAGCAGCCGAACCGGGACAGAGAACACTGAAGCTTTCTTT
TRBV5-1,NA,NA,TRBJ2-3,CASSLGGTSTDTQYF,TGCGCCAGCAGTTTGGGTGGCACTAGCACAGATACGCAGTATTTT
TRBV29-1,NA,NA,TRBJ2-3,CSSESGPKPDTQYF,TGCAGCTCTGAGAGCGGGCCAAAACCAGATACGCAGTATTTT
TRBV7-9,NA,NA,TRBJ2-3,CASSRDNSDTQYF,TGTGCCAGCAGTCGGGACAACTCAGATACGCAGTATTTT
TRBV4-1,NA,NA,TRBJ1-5,CASSQESMGHNQPQHF,TGCGCCAGCAGCCAAGAGAGTATGGGTCACAATCAGCCCCAGCATTTT
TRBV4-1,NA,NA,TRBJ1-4,CASSQETRFNEKLFF,TGCGCCAGCAGCCAAGAGACGCGCTTTAATGAAAAACTGTTTTTT
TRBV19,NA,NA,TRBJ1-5,CASSGGWSQHF,TGTGCCAGTAGTGGGGGTTGGTCCCAGCATTTT
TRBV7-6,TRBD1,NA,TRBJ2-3,CAGSLGGTGATDTQYF,TGTGCCGGCAGCTTAGGAGGGACAGGAGCGACAGATACGCAGTATTTT
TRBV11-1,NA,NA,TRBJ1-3,CASSFGNTIYF,TGTGCCAGCAGCTTTGGAAACACCATATATTTT
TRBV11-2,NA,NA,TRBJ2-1,CASSLLTGPEQFF,TGTGCCAGCAGCTTACTAACAGGGCCAGAGCAGTTCTTC
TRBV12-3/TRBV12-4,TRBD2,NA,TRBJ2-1,CASIPGAGDEQFF,TGTGCCAGCATCCCCGGAGCGGGAGATGAGCAGTTCTTC
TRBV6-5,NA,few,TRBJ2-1,CASIKTGTSYNEQFF,TGTGCCAGCATTAAGACCGGGACCTCCTACAATGAGCAGTTCTTC
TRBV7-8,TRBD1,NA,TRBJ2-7,CASSDHRGGYEQYF,TGTGCCAGCAGCGACCACAGGGGTGGCTACGAGCAGTACTTC
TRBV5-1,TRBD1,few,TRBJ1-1,CASSSRGQAGNTEAFF,TGCGCCAGCAGCTCCCGTGGACAGGCGGGGAACACTGAAGCTTTCTTT
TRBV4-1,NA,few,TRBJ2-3,CASSQVLDTQYF,TGCGCCAGCAGCCAAGTTTTAGATACGCAGTATTTT
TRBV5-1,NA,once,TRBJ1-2,CASTLGASYGYTF,TGCGCCAGCACCCTGGGGGCTAGCTATGGCTACACCTTC
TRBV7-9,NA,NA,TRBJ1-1,CASSLDETQAFF,TGTGCCAGCAGCTTAGATGAGACACAAGCTTTCTTT
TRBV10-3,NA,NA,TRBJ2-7,CAIRDQGTAYEQYF,TGTGCCATCAGGGACCAGGGCACGGCGTACGAGCAGTACTTC
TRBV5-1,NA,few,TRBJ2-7,CASSPRTVTYEQYF,TGCGCCAGCAGCCCGCGGACAGTCACCTACGAGCAGTACTTC
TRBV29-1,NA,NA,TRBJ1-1,CSVEQQIGTEAFF,TGCAGCGTTGAACAACAGATCGGCACTGAAGCTTTCTTT
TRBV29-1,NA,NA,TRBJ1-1,CSVVWGLNTEAFF,TGCAGCGTTGTATGGGGGTTGAACACTGAAGCTTTCTTT
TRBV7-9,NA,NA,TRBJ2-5,CASSSGGGQETQYF,TGTGCCAGCAGCTCAGGAGGGGGGCAAGAGACCCAGTACTTC
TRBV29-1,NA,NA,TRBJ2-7,CSVGRGGEQYF,TGCAGCGTTGGAAGAGGGGGCGAGCAGTACTTC
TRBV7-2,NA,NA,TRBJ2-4,CASSLGGRGNIQYF,TGTGCCAGCAGCTTAGGGGGCCGGGGGAACATTCAGTACTTC
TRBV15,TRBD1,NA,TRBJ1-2,CATSRRGDRFYTF,TGTGCCACCAGCAGGAGGGGGGACAGATTCTACACCTTC
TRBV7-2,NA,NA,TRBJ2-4,CASSPRRANVAKNIRYF,TGTGCCAGCAGCCCTCGTAGGGCTAACGTAGCCAAAAACATTCGGTACTTC
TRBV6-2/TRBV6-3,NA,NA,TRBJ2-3,CASGIFETDTQYF,TGTGCCAGCGGTATCTTCGAAACAGATACGCAGTATTTT
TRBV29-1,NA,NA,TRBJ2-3,CSVEQTAFSTDTQYF,TGCAGCGTTGAACAGACAGCCTTTAGCACAGATACGCAGTATTTT
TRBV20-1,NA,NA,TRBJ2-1,CSASGLPNEQFF,TGCAGTGCTTCTGGACTACCTAATGAGCAGTTCTTC